The present T cell receptor beta chain was sequenced within a study of OX40 agonist ivuxolimab in advanced cancers. About the research overall: Of mixed ages from roughly 23 to 80 and averaging approximately 60 years, the group was just under 85% male. General observations from the study: A proportion of nonresponders additionally exhibited low normalized T-cell clonal expansion. Among T cells, CD8+ cells averaged more expanded clones than CD4+ cells.

Some clones are missing from TCRdb's copy, which holds only in-frame ones; the method was immunoSEQ multiplex PCR. Of more than 15,000 clones in the sample, about three quarters were seen once. This clone counts as medium-sized. Its antigen is still unknown. The V end lost 8 bases, the J end lost 5 bases, and 16 bases lay between the germline ends. CDR3 size: 14 residues. Germline values: CDR1 SEHNR, CDR2 FQNEAQ (reference sequence). The specimen was CD4+ or CD8+ T cells sorted from blood, collected in a trial of the OX40 agonist ivuxolimab. This chain uses TRBV7-9 with TRBJ2-1; D is undetermined. The sequence came from an adult with an advanced solid tumor such as melanoma, head and neck, liver or kidney cancer. CDR3 protein: CASDPTIGHNEQFF. DNA of the CDR3: TGTGCCAGCGACCCAACAATTGGGCACAATGAGCAGTTCTTC. The variable domain in full, completed from reference TRBV7-9 and TRBJ2-1, reads DTGVSQNPRHKITKRGQNVTFRCDPISEHNRLYWYRQTLGQGPEFLTYFQNEAQLEKSRLLSDRFSAERPKGSFSTLEIQRTEQGDSAMYLCASDPTIGHNEQFFGPGTRLTVL.